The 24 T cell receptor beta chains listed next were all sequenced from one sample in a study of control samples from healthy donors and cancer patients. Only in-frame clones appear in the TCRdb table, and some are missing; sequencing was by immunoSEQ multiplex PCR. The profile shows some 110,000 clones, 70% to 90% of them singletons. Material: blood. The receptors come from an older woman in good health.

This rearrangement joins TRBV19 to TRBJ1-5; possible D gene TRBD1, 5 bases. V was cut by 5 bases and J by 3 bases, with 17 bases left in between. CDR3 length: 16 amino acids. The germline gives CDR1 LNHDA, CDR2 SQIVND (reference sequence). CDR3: CASSPQRRGNNQPQHF. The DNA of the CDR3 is TGTGCCAGTAGTCCACAGCGGAGGGGAAACAATCAGCCCCAGCATTTT.

CDR3 DNA sequence: TGTGCCAGCAGCTCCTCCGGGACAGGGGATGAAAAACTGTTTTTT. It translates to CASSSSGTGDEKLFF. The genes are TRBV5-4 and TRBJ1-4, with 10 bases identical to TRBD1. This CDR3 contains 15 residues. Germline V gene data show CDR1 as SGHNT and CDR2 as YYREEE (reference sequence). Losses at the gene ends were 3 bases for V and 6 bases for J; bases not matched to a gene: 5.

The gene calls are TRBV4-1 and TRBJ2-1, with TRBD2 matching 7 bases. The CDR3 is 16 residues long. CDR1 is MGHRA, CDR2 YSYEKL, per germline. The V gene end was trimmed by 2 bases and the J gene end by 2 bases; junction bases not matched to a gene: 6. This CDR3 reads CASSQTLGGTYNEQFF. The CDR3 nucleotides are TGCGCCAGCAGCCAAACGCTCGGGGGGACCTACAATGAGCAGTTCTTC.

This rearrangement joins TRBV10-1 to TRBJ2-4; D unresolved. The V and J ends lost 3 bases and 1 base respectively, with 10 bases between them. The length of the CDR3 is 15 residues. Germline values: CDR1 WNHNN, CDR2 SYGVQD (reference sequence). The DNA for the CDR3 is TGCGCCAGCAGTGATGGGGTCCGGGCCAAAAACATTCAGTACTTC. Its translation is CASSDGVRAKNIQYF.

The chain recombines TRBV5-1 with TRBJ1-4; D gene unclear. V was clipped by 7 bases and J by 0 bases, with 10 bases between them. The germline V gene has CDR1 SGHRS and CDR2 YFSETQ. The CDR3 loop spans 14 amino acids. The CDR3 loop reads CASSLGPTNEKLFF. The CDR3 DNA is TGCGCCAGCTCTCTCGGGCCAACTAATGAAAAACTGTTTTTT.

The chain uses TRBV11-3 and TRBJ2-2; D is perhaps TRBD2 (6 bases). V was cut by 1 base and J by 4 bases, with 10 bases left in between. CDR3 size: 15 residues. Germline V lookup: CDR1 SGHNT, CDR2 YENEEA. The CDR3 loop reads CASSLAPGVTGELFF. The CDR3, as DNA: TGTGCCAGCAGCTTAGCTCCGGGGGTCACCGGGGAGCTGTTTTTT.

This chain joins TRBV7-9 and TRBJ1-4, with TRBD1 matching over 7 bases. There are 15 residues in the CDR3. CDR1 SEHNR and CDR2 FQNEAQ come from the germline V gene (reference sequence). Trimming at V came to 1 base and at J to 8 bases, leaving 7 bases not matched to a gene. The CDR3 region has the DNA TGTGCCAGCAGCTTAGGAGACAGGGTAAAGGAAAAACTGTTTTTT. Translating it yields CASSLGDRVKEKLFF.

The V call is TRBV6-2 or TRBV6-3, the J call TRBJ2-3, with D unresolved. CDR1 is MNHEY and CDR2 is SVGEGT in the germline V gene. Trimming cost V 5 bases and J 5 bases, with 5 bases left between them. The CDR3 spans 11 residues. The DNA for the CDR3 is TGTGCCAGCAGTGACTTAGATACGCAGTATTTT. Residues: CASSDLDTQYF.

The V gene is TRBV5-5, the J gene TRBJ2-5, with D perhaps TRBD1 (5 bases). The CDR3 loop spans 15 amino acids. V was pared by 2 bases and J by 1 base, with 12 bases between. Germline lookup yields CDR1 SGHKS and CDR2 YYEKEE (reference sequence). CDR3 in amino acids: CASSFRWGVQETQYF. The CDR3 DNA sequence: TGTGCCAGCAGCTTTCGGTGGGGCGTCCAAGAGACCCAGTACTTC.

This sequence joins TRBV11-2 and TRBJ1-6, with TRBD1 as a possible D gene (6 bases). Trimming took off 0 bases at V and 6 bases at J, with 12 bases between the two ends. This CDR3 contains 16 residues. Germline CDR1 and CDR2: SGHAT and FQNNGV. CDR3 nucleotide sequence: TGTGCCAGCAGCTTAGAACTGGGGGGCGGTAATTCACCCCTCCACTTT. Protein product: CASSLELGGGNSPLHF.

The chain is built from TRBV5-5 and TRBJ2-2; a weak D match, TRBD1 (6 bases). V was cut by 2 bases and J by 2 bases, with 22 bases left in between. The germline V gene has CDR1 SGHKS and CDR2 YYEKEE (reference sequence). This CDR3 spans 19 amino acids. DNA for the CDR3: TGTGCCAGCAGCTTAAGACGACAGGCCGCCGGAGATAACACCGGGGAGCTGTTTTTT. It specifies CASSLRRQAAGDNTGELFF.

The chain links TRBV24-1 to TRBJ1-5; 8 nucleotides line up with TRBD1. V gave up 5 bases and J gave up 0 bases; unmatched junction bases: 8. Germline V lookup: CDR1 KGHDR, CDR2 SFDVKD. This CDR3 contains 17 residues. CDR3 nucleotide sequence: TGTGCCACCAGTGGAACAGGGGGTGGGTATAGCAATCAGCCCCAGCATTTT. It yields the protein CATSGTGGGYSNQPQHF.

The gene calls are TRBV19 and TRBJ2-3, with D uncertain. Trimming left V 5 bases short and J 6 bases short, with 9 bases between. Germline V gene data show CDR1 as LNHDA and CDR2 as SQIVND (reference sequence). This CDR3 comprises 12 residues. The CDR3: CASSVSSDTQYF. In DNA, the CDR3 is TGTGCCAGTAGTGTTTCGTCGGATACGCAGTATTTT.

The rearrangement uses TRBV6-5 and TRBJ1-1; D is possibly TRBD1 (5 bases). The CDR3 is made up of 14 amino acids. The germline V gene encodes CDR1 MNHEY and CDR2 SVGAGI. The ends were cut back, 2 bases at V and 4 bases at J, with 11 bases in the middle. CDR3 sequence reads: CASSYNTGGTEAFF. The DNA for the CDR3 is TGTGCCAGCAGTTACAATACAGGTGGCACTGAAGCTTTCTTT.

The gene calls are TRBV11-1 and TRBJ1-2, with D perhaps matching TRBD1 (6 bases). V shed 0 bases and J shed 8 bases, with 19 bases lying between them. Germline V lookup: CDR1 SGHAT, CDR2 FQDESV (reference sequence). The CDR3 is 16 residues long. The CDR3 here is CASSLASDSPEEGYTF. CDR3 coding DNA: TGTGCCAGCAGCTTAGCCTCGGACAGCCCCGAGGAGGGCTACACCTTC.

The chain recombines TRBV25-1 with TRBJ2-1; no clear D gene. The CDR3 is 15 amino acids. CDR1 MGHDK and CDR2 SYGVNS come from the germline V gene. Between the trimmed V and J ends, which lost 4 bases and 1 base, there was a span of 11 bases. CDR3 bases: TGTGCCAGCAGTGGCCTTCAAGGGTCCTACAATGAGCAGTTCTTC. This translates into CASSGLQGSYNEQFF.

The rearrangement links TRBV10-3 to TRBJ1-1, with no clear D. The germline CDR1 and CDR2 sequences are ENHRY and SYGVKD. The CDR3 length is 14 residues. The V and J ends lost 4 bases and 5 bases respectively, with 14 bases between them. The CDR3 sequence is CAISAASQSTEAFF. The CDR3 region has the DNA TGTGCCATCAGTGCGGCCAGCCAGTCGACTGAAGCTTTCTTT.

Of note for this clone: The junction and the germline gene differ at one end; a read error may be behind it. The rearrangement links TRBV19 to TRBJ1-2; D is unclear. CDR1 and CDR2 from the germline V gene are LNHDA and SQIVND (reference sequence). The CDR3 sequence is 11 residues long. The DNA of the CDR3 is TGTGCTAGTACAAGTCGATATGGCTACACCTTC. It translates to CASTSRYGYTF.

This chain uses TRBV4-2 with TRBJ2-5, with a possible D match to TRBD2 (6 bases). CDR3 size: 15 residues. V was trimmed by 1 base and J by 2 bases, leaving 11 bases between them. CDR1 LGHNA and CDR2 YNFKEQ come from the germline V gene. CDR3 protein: CASSQGGVLQETQYF. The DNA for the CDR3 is TGTGCCAGCAGCCAAGGGGGGGTTTTACAAGAGACCCAGTACTTC.

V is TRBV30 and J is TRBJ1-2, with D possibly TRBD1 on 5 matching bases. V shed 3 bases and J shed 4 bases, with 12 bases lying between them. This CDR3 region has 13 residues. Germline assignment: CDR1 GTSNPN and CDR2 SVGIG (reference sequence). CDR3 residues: CAWSVGGTYGYTF. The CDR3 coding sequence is TGTGCCTGGAGCGTCGGGGGGACCTATGGCTACACCTTC.

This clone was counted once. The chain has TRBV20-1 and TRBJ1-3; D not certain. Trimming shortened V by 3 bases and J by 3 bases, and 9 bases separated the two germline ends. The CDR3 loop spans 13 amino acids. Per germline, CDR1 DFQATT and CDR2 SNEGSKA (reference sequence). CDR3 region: CSASSGNGNTIYF. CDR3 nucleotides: TGCAGTGCTAGTTCGGGGAATGGAAACACCATATATTTT.

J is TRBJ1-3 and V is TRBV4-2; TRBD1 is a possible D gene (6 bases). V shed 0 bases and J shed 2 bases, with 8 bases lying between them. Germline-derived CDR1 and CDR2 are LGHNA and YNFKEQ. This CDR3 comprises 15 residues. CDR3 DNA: TGTGCCAGCAGCCAAGATAACAGGGCTGGAAACACCATATATTTT. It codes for CASSQDNRAGNTIYF.

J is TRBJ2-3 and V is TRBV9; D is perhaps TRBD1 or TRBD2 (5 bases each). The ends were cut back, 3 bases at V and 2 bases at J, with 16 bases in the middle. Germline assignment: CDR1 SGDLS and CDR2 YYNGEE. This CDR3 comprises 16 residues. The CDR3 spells CASSARRGPITDTQYF. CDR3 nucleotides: TGTGCCAGCAGCGCTCGTAGGGGACCTATCACAGATACGCAGTATTTT.

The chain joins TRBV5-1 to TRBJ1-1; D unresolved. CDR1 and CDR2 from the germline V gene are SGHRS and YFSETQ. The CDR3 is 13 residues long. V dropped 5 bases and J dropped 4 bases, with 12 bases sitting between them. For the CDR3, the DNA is TGCGCCAGCAGTCCCATCATCAGCACTGAAGCTTTCTTT. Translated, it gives CASSPIISTEAFF.